A single sample gave rise to the 30 T cell receptor beta chains below, sequenced in a study of blood T cell repertoires in COVID-19. Here immunoSEQ multiplex PCR was the method, and the copy in TCRdb shows in-frame clones only, minus some. The table includes 150,000 to 200,000 clones, less than 90% detected once. The sequenced sample consisted of peripheral blood. The receptors here all came from an older woman with COVID-19, enrolled during active disease.

The chain is built from TRBV5-6 and TRBJ1-2; 7 bases fit TRBD1. CDR1 is SGHDT, CDR2 YYEEEE, per germline. The V gene end was trimmed by 5 bases and the J gene end by 4 bases; junction bases not matched to a gene: 8. This CDR3 is built from 14 residues. CDR3 protein: CASSFEQGRYGYTF. CDR3 nucleotide sequence: TGTGCCAGCAGTTTTGAACAGGGGCGCTATGGCTACACCTTC. The full variable domain, its missing parts supplied by reference TRBV5-6 and TRBJ1-2, is DAGVTQSPTHLIKTRGQQVTLRCSPKSGHDTVSWYQQALGQGPQFIFQYYEEEERQRGNFPDRFSGHQFPNYSSELNVNALLLGDSALYLCASSFEQGRYGYTFGSGTRLTVV.

V usage is TRBV30 and J usage is TRBJ2-2, with D perhaps matching TRBD2 (6 bases). The V end was cut by 0 bases, the J end by 4 bases, with 15 bases between. This CDR3 comprises 16 residues. Germline V gives CDR1 GTSNPN, CDR2 SVGIG (reference sequence). The chain's CDR3 is CAWSVLGGSGTGELFF. The CDR3 DNA is TGTGCCTGGAGTGTACTCGGGGGTTCGGGCACCGGGGAGCTGTTTTTT.

The chain joins TRBV5-1 to TRBJ2-1; 7 bases are a match to TRBD1. Germline V gene lookup returns CDR1 SGHRS and CDR2 YFSETQ. The CDR3 has 15 amino acids. V lost 4 bases to trimming and J lost 0 bases; unmatched junction nucleotides: 4. Here the CDR3 reads CASSGWDSSYNEQFF. DNA for the CDR3: TGCGCCAGCAGCGGATGGGACAGCTCCTACAATGAGCAGTTCTTC.

CDR3 coding DNA: TGTGCCAGCAGCCAAGATTGGTCCAGGGACATAACATACGAGCAGTACTTC. This sequence encodes CASSQDWSRDITYEQYF. The chain combines TRBV4-2 with TRBJ2-7; D is perhaps TRBD1 (6 bases). This CDR3 has 17 amino acids. Trimming pared 0 bases from V and 4 bases from J, leaving 19 bases between. The germline V gene has CDR1 LGHNA and CDR2 YNFKEQ.

The chain employs TRBV5-5 and TRBJ2-7, with D perhaps matching TRBD2 (7 bases). Looked up from germline, CDR1 is SGHKS and CDR2 is YYEKEE (reference sequence). The CDR3 totals 16 residues. Trimming pared 0 bases from V and 4 bases from J, leaving 17 bases between. CDR3 residues: CASSLEPRGAHYEQYF. The CDR3 DNA is TGTGCCAGCAGCTTGGAACCTCGGGGGGCTCATTACGAGCAGTACTTC. The full variable domain, its missing parts supplied by reference TRBV5-5 and TRBJ2-7, is DAGVTQSPTHLIKTRGQQVTLRCSPISGHKSVSWYQQVLGQGPQFIFQYYEKEERGRGNFPDRFSARQFPNYSSELNVNALLLGDSALYLCASSLEPRGAHYEQYFGPGTRLTVT.

This chain links TRBV7-8 with TRBJ1-4; D uncertain. Looked up from germline, CDR1 is SGHVS and CDR2 is FQNEAQ. V dropped 1 base and J dropped 7 bases, with 4 bases sitting between them. This CDR3 is built from 12 residues. The CDR3 DNA follows: TGTGCCAGCAGCTTAGTGCGTGAAAAACTGTTTTTT. Translated, it gives CASSLVREKLFF.

The chain recombines TRBV4-3 with TRBJ1-1, with D maybe TRBD1 (5 bases). Germline V gene lookup returns CDR1 LGHNA and CDR2 YSLEER. Trimming pared 1 base from V and 1 base from J, leaving 10 bases between. This CDR3 contains 15 residues. The CDR3 loop reads CASSQGWGWNTEAFF. The CDR3 DNA sequence: TGCGCCAGCAGCCAAGGTTGGGGCTGGAACACTGAAGCTTTCTTT.

The V gene is TRBV5-1, the J gene TRBJ2-1; the match to TRBD1 covers 9 bases. The CDR3 contains 17 residues. Germline assignment: CDR1 SGHRS and CDR2 YFSETQ. V trimming: 4 bases; J trimming: 3 bases; junction bases outside the gene matches: 11. CDR3 region: CASSRLPGQGIYNEQFF. Here the CDR3 DNA reads TGCGCCAGCAGCCGCCTTCCGGGACAGGGTATCTACAATGAGCAGTTCTTC.

The chain carries TRBV30 and TRBJ2-3; D unresolved. V lost 8 bases, J lost 0 bases, and 12 bases lay in between. The CDR3 is 13 residues long. CDR1 and CDR2 (germline): GTSNPN, SVGIG (reference sequence). The CDR3 loop reads CALRTESTDTQYF. DNA for the CDR3: TGTGCCCTAAGAACGGAGAGCACAGATACGCAGTATTTT.

V gene TRBV25-1 combines with J gene TRBJ1-6; D remains ambiguous. Deletions cut 2 bases from V and 10 bases from J, with 9 bases between. The CDR3 spans 13 residues. CDR1 is MGHDK and CDR2 is SYGVNS in the germline V gene. The CDR3: CASSEGGGSPLHF. The CDR3, as DNA: TGTGCCAGCAGTGAAGGCGGAGGGTCACCCCTCCACTTT.

The V gene is TRBV7-2, the J gene TRBJ2-1; 10 bases line up with TRBD2. Germline CDR1 SGHTA, CDR2 FQGNSA. Germline trimming cut 2 bases from V and 3 bases from J; bases unmatched to any gene: 4. This CDR3 is 16 amino acids long. The CDR3 reads CASSLFWTSGYNEQFF. Written as DNA, the CDR3 is TGTGCCAGCAGCTTATTCTGGACTAGCGGCTACAATGAGCAGTTCTTC.

The chain carries TRBV19 and TRBJ2-7, with 9 bases fitting TRBD2. The CDR3 is 14 amino acids. Germline assignment: CDR1 LNHDA and CDR2 SQIVND (reference sequence). The V segment lost 1 base and the J segment 4 bases; nucleotides outside the gene matches: 2. The chain's CDR3 is CASSIGLAEYEQYF. The CDR3 DNA follows: TGTGCCAGTAGTATAGGACTAGCGGAGTACGAGCAGTACTTC.

This chain links TRBV28 with TRBJ2-1; perhaps TRBD2 as D (6 bases). The CDR3 is made up of 16 amino acids. V lost 10 bases and J 5 bases, leaving 24 bases between the germline ends. Germline V gene data show CDR1 as MDHEN and CDR2 as SYDVKM. The CDR3 region has the DNA TGTGCCACCACCCCAAGCGGTGGGAGGCTAAACAATGAGCAGTTCTTC. Translation: CATTPSGGRLNNEQFF.

This clone was observed once. The rearrangement uses TRBV11-2 and TRBJ2-1; D is perhaps TRBD2 (6 bases). The CDR3 covers 18 residues. Germline CDR1 and CDR2: SGHAT and FQNNGV. Trimming removed 0 bases from V and 6 bases from J, with 21 bases in between. CDR3 sequence reads: CASSLEYWGGMSRNEQFF. In DNA, the CDR3 is TGTGCCAGCAGCTTAGAATATTGGGGCGGGATGTCCCGCAATGAGCAGTTCTTC.

The J gene is TRBJ1-1, the V gene TRBV7-3; TRBD1 agrees at 8 bases. The CDR3 runs to 14 residues. Germline CDR1 is SGHTA and CDR2 is FQGTGA. Trimming cost V 6 bases and J 2 bases; bases outside gene matches: 5. CDR3 loop: CASRHAGGNTEAFF. For the CDR3, the DNA is TGTGCCAGCAGGCACGCAGGGGGCAACACTGAAGCTTTCTTT.

The chain has TRBV18 and TRBJ2-7, with 9 bases lining up with TRBD2. The V gene's germline CDR1 is KGHSH and CDR2 LQKENI. The CDR3 is made up of 16 amino acids. The ends lost 3 bases at V and 5 bases at J; junction bases unmatched: 11. In DNA form, the CDR3 reads TGTGCCAGCTCACCGCGGGGGTTGGCGGGAGGGGACGAGCAGTACTTC. Translation gives CASSPRGLAGGDEQYF.

This chain joins TRBV19 and TRBJ1-6, with 7 bases matching TRBD1. The V gene's germline CDR1 is LNHDA and CDR2 SQIVND (reference sequence). V was pared by 8 bases and J by 8 bases, with 12 bases of the junction left unmatched. The CDR3 has 15 residues. The CDR3 is CASALQGIVDSPLHF. Here the CDR3 DNA reads TGTGCCAGTGCTCTACAGGGGATCGTGGATTCACCCCTCCACTTT.

V and J are TRBV3-1 (or the pseudogene TRBV3-2) and TRBJ1-5, with a weak D call TRBD1 (5 bases). Germline lookup yields CDR1 LGHDT and CDR2 YNNKEL (reference sequence). Trimming removed 3 bases at V and 2 bases at J, with 11 bases between. CDR3 length: 15 amino acids. The CDR3 loop is CASSQGRGGNQPQHF. The CDR3 DNA reads as TGTGCCAGCAGCCAGGGGCGCGGGGGCAATCAGCCCCAGCATTTT.

The V call is TRBV14, the J call TRBJ2-3, with 8 bases fitting TRBD1. This CDR3 spans 16 amino acids. Germline-derived CDR1 and CDR2 are SGHDN and FVKESK. V shed 3 bases and J 2 bases; nucleotides not matched to a gene: 7. The CDR3 nucleotides read TGTGCCAGCAGCCATGACAGGGGAGGTGACACAGATACGCAGTATTTT. The encoded protein is CASSHDRGGDTDTQYF.

The rearrangement uses TRBV27 and TRBJ2-7, with 9 bases lining up with TRBD1. The germline gives CDR1 MNHEY, CDR2 SMNVEV (reference sequence). This CDR3 is 17 amino acids long. J lost 7 bases, V lost 1 base, and 14 bases had no gene match. In nucleotides, the CDR3 is TGTGCCAGCAGTTTATACTGGACAGGGGTGCCCCCGACGGAGCAGTACTTC. Translated, it gives CASSLYWTGVPPTEQYF.

The rearrangement links TRBV9 to TRBJ2-7; D is perhaps TRBD2 (5 bases). Germline lookup yields CDR1 SGDLS and CDR2 YYNGEE. The CDR3 loop spans 15 amino acids. The V end lost 0 bases, the J end lost 5 bases, and 15 bases lay between the germline ends. The CDR3: CASSVGASTFDEQYF. In DNA, the CDR3 is TGTGCCAGCAGCGTAGGCGCTAGCACGTTTGACGAGCAGTACTTC.

The rearrangement links TRBV4-2 to TRBJ1-4, with 8 bases lining up with TRBD1. The CDR3 totals 17 residues. Per the germline V gene, CDR1 is LGHNA and CDR2 is YNFKEQ. V lost 2 bases, J lost 0 bases, and 5 bases stayed unmatched. The CDR3 DNA reads as TGTGCCAGCAGCCAAACCGACAGGGGCACAACTAATGAAAAACTGTTTTTT. Encoded protein: CASSQTDRGTTNEKLFF.

V is TRBV14 and J is TRBJ2-7; D unclear. Trimming cost V 2 bases and J 3 bases, with 5 bases left between them. CDR1 and CDR2 (germline): SGHDN, FVKESK. The CDR3 runs to 12 residues. The CDR3 bases are TGTGCCAGCAGCCAACCGTTCTACGAGCAGTACTTC. Translated, it gives CASSQPFYEQYF.

The chain couples TRBV11-3 to TRBJ2-1; 12 nucleotides line up with TRBD2. This CDR3 region has 14 residues. The J segment lost 8 bases and the V segment lost 3 bases, leaving 2 bases of the junction unmatched. CDR1 and CDR2 (germline): SGHNT, YENEEA. As DNA, the CDR3 is TGTGCCAGCAGCTTGGGACTAGCGGGTTATGAGCAGTTCTTC. Encoded protein: CASSLGLAGYEQFF.

The chain has TRBV3-1 (or the pseudogene TRBV3-2) and TRBJ1-2; 7 bases map to TRBD1. V gave up 1 base and J gave up 5 bases; unmatched junction bases: 10. Germline CDR1 is LGHDT and CDR2 is YNNKEL (reference sequence). The CDR3 is made up of 16 amino acids. In nucleotides, the CDR3 is TGTGCCAGCAGCCAAGCATCGGCAGGGGGAAGTTATGGCTACACCTTC. It encodes CASSQASAGGSYGYTF.

The J gene is TRBJ2-7, the V gene TRBV10-3, with D perhaps TRBD2 (7 bases). The CDR3 spans 14 residues. Trimming stripped 0 bases from V and 6 bases from J, with 12 bases between. Germline CDR1 ENHRY, CDR2 SYGVKD. CDR3 region: CAISESGGGLEQYF. CDR3 in DNA: TGTGCCATCAGTGAGTCTGGGGGGGGGCTCGAGCAGTACTTC.

V and J are TRBV27 and TRBJ1-5, with 7 bases identical to TRBD1. Losses at the gene ends were 6 bases for V and 4 bases for J; bases not matched to a gene: 3. Per the germline V gene, CDR1 is MNHEY and CDR2 is SMNVEV (reference sequence). There are 13 residues in the CDR3. CDR3 in amino acids: CASRRQGNQPQHF. The CDR3 nucleotides are TGTGCCAGCAGACGACAGGGAAATCAGCCCCAGCATTTT.

The chain recombines TRBV5-4 with TRBJ2-3; 7 bases line up with TRBD1. This CDR3 spans 13 amino acids. Germline V gene data show CDR1 as SGHNT and CDR2 as YYREEE (reference sequence). Unmatched junction bases numbered 4, after V lost 4 bases and J lost 5 bases. CDR3 bases: TGTGCCAGCAGCGTGGGACAGTTAGATACGCAGTATTTT. Translated: CASSVGQLDTQYF.

The CDR3 here is CASSIRQGAATNEKLFF. DNA of the CDR3: TGTGCCAGCAGTATCAGACAGGGTGCGGCAACTAATGAAAAACTGTTTTTT. V and J are TRBV28 and TRBJ1-4, with 7 bases matching TRBD1. Germline assignment: CDR1 MDHEN and CDR2 SYDVKM. V trimming: 5 bases; J trimming: 0 bases; junction bases outside the gene matches: 9. The CDR3 is made up of 17 amino acids.

V is TRBV2 and J is TRBJ1-2, with D maybe TRBD1 (6 bases). The CDR3 covers 13 residues. Germline CDR1 reads SNHLY; CDR2 reads FYNNEI. Trimming removed 11 bases from V and 0 bases from J, with 13 bases in between. CDR3 residues: CAGGRETNYGYTF. The DNA of the CDR3 is TGTGCCGGGGGCAGAGAGACTAACTATGGCTACACCTTC.